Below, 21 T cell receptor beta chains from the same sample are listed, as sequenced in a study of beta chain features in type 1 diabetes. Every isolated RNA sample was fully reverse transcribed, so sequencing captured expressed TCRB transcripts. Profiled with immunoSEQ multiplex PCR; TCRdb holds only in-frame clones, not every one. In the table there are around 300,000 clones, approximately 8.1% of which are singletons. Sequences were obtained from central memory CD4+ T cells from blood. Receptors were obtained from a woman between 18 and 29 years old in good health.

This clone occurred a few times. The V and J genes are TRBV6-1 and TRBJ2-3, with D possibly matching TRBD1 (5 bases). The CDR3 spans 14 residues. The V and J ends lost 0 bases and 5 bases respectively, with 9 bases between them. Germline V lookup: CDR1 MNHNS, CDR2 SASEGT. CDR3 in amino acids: CASSEAGPLDTQYF. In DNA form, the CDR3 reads TGTGCCAGCAGTGAAGCGGGGCCTCTAGATACGCAGTATTTT.

CDR3 coding DNA: TGTGCCAGCACCAAGGGGTTATGGAATCAGCCCCAGCATTTT. Its protein product is CASTKGLWNQPQHF. This chain joins TRBV5-6 and TRBJ1-5; a possible D gene is TRBD1 (5 bases). The V end was cut by 6 bases, the J end by 4 bases, with 14 bases between. The CDR3 loop spans 14 amino acids. Germline V lookup: CDR1 SGHDT, CDR2 YYEEEE.

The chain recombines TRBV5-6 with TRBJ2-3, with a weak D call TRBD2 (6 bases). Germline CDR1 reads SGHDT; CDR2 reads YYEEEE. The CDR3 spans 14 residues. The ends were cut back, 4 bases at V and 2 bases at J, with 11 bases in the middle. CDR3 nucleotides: TGTGCCAGCAGCGCGGGACTTGTCACAGATACGCAGTATTTT. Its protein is CASSAGLVTDTQYF.

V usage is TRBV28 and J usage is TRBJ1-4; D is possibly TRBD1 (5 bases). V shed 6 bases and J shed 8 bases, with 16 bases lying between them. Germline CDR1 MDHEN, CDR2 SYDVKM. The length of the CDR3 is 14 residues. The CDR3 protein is CASSSGSTREKLFF. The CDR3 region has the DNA TGTGCCAGCAGCTCAGGGTCAACTCGGGAAAAACTGTTTTTT.

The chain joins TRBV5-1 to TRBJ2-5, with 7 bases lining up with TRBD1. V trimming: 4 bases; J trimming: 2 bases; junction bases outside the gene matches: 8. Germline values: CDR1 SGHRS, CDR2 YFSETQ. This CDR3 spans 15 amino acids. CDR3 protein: CASSIKQGWQETQYF. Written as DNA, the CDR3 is TGCGCCAGCAGCATCAAACAGGGGTGGCAAGAGACCCAGTACTTC.

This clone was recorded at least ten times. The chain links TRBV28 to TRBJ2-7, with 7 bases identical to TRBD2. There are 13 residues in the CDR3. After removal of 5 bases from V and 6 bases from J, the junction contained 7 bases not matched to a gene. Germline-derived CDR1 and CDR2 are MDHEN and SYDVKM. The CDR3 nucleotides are TGTGCCAGCAGTCATAAGACTAGCCTCGAGCAGTACGTC. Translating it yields CASSHKTSLEQYV.

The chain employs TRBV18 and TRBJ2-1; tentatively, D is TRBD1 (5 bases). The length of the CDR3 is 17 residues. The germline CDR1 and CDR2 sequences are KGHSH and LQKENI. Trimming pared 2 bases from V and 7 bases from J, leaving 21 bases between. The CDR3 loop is CASSPLVLAGINNEQFF. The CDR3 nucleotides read TGTGCCAGCTCACCATTAGTTCTCGCAGGGATCAATAATGAGCAGTTCTTC.

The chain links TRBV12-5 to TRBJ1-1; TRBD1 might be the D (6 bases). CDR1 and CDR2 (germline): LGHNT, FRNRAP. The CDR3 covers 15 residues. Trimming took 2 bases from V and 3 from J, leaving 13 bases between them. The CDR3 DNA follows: TGTGCTAGTGGTTTGATCCAGGGGTGGCACACTGAAGCTTTCTTT. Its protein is CASGLIQGWHTEAFF.

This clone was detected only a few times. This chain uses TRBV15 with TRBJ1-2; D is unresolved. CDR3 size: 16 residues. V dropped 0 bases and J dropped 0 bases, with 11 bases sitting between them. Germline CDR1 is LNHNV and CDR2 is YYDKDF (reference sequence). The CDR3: CATSRDRGLANYGYTF. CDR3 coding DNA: TGTGCCACCAGCAGAGATCGGGGTCTAGCTAACTATGGCTACACCTTC.

The CDR3 sequence is CASSPFYDGRAHNEQFF. In DNA, the CDR3 is TGTGCCAGCAGTCCCTTTTATGACGGTAGGGCCCACAATGAGCAGTTCTTC. This sequence joins TRBV27 and TRBJ2-1; D not resolved. This CDR3 is built from 17 residues. V lost 5 bases and J lost 5, with 22 bases in between. Germline CDR1 and CDR2: MNHEY and SMNVEV (reference sequence).

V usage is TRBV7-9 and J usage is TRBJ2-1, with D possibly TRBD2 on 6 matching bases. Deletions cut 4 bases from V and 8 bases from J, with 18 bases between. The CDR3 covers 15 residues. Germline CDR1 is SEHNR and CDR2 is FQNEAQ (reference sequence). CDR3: CASSSLASTGDEQFF. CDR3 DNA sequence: TGTGCCAGCAGCTCCCTAGCGTCCACGGGAGATGAGCAGTTCTTC. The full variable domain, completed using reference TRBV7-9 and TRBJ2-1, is DTGVSQNPRHKITKRGQNVTFRCDPISEHNRLYWYRQTLGQGPEFLTYFQNEAQLEKSRLLSDRFSAERPKGSFSTLEIQRTEQGDSAMYLCASSSLASTGDEQFFGPGTRLTVL.

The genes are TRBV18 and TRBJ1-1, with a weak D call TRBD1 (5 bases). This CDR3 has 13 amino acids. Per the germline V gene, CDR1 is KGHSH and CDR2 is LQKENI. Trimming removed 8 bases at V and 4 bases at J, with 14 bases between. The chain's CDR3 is CASDTGRVTEAFF. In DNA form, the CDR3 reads TGTGCCAGCGACACAGGTAGGGTCACTGAAGCTTTCTTT.

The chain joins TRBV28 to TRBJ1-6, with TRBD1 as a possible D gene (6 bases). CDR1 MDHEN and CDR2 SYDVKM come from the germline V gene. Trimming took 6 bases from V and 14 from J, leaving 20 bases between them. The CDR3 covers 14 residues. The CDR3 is CASRPWTGARALHF. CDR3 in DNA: TGTGCCAGCAGACCATGGACGGGGGCTAGGGCCCTCCACTTT.

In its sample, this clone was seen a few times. The CDR3 loop is CASRHDSNEQFF. The CDR3 DNA is TGTGCCAGCAGACACGACAGTAATGAGCAGTTCTTC. The gene calls are TRBV5-4 and TRBJ2-1; D may be TRBD1 (5 bases). Germline V lookup: CDR1 SGHNT, CDR2 YYREEE (reference sequence). The CDR3 contains 12 residues. The V and J ends lost 5 bases and 7 bases respectively, with 10 bases between them.

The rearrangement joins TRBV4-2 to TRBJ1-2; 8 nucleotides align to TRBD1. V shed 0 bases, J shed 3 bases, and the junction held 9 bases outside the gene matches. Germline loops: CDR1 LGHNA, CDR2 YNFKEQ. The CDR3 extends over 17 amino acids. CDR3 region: CASSQDPGQASDYGYTF. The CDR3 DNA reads TGTGCCAGCAGCCAAGATCCGGGACAGGCATCTGACTATGGCTACACCTTC.

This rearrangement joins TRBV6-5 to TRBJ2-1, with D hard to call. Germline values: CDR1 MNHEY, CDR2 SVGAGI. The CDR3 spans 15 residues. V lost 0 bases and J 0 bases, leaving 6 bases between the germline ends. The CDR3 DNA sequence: TGTGCCAGCAGTTACTCCCAGACCTCCTACAATGAGCAGTTCTTC. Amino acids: CASSYSQTSYNEQFF.

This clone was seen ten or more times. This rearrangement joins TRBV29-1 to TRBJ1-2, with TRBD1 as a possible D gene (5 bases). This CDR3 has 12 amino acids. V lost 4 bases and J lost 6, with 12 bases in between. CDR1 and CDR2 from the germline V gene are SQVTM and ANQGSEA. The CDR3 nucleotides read TGCAGCGTTGTCGGGGCAGCAAATGGCTACACCTTC. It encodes CSVVGAANGYTF.

The CDR3, as DNA: TGTGCCAGCGCAGGACCTGCTAGCGGGGGGAAGACCCAGTACTTC. Translated, it gives CASAGPASGGKTQYF. The chain employs TRBV28 and TRBJ2-5; 11 nucleotides align to TRBD2. V trimming: 8 bases; J trimming: 6 bases; junction bases outside the gene matches: 11. Germline-derived CDR1 and CDR2 are MDHEN and SYDVKM. The CDR3 is 15 residues long.

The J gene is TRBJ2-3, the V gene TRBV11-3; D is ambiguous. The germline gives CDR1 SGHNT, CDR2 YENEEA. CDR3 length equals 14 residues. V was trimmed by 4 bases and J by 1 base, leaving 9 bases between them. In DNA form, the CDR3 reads TGTGCCAGCAGCTACGGACGAGGCACAGATACGCAGTATTTT. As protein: CASSYGRGTDTQYF.

CDR3 DNA: TGTGCCAGCTCACTTAGCGGGGCTCAAGAGACCCAGTACTTC. This translates into CASSLSGAQETQYF. The rearrangement joins TRBV18 to TRBJ2-5; 8 positions agree with TRBD2. The junction had 3 bases not matched to a gene; V was cut back by 4 bases and J by 2 bases. This CDR3 region has 14 residues. CDR1 is KGHSH and CDR2 is LQKENI in the germline V gene.

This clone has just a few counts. The CDR3 region is CASSFQGSIGTEAFF. The CDR3 nucleotides are TGCGCCAGCAGCTTCCAGGGGTCAATTGGTACTGAAGCTTTCTTT. The chain carries TRBV5-1 and TRBJ1-1; D possibly corresponds to TRBD1 (6 bases). V gave up 2 bases and J gave up 5 bases, with 16 bases separating them. Germline-derived CDR1 and CDR2 are SGHRS and YFSETQ. The CDR3 runs to 15 residues.